These 30 T cell receptor beta chains were all obtained from the same sample, sequenced in a study of T cells in Graves' hyperthyroidism and ophthalmopathy. The CDR3 regions of TCR beta were amplified from RNA transcripts. The HTBI primer set drove a first-round RT-PCR of the TCR CDR3. Each CDR3 protein gets one entry after TCRdb re-called the multiplex PCR reads with MiXCR. The sample has about 350,000 distinct CDR3 sequences, roughly 18% seen once. The sample taken for sequencing was blood. The receptors were gathered from a woman aged 40 to 55 with Graves' ophthalmopathy.

This clonotype was seen ten or more times. The chain is built from TRBV19 and TRBJ1-5, with D perhaps TRBD1 (6 bases). There are 16 residues in the CDR3. Per the germline V gene, CDR1 is LNHDA and CDR2 is SQIVND (reference sequence). Trimming took off 3 bases at V and 1 base at J, with 13 bases between the two ends. For the CDR3, the DNA is TGTGCCAGTAGTATTCCCCGACAGGCGAGCAATCAGCCCCAGCATTTT. As protein: CASSIPRQASNQPQHF. Full variable domain (rest looked up from reference TRBV19 and TRBJ1-5): DGGITQSPKYLFRKEGQNVTLSCEQNLNHDAMYWYRQDPGQGLRLIYYSQIVNDFQKGDIAEGYSVSREKKESFPLTVTSAQKNPTAFYLCASSIPRQASNQPQHFGDGTRLSIL.

This clonotype was seen ten or more times. The gene calls are TRBV12-3 or TRBV12-4 and TRBJ2-7; 10 nucleotides align to TRBD2. The CDR3 is made up of 14 amino acids. The trim removed 5 bases at V and 3 bases at J, leaving 4 bases unmatched. Written as DNA, the CDR3 is TGTGCCAGCAGTACGAGACTAGCGGGCTACGAGCAGTACTTC. It specifies CASSTRLAGYEQYF.

This clonotype was counted many times. The genes are TRBV20-1 and TRBJ1-3; 7 positions match TRBD1. This CDR3 is built from 16 residues. Germline assignment: CDR1 DFQATT and CDR2 SNEGSKA (reference sequence). Losses at the gene ends were 4 bases for V and 2 bases for J; bases not matched to a gene: 11. DNA for the CDR3: TGCAGTGCTACAGCCACCAGGGGGGGAACTGGAAACACCATATATTTT. Residues: CSATATRGGTGNTIYF.

This sequence joins TRBV15 and TRBJ2-7; a possible D gene is TRBD2 (5 bases). V was trimmed by 5 bases and J by 6 bases, leaving 8 bases between them. The CDR3 runs to 11 residues. Looked up from germline, CDR1 is LNHNV and CDR2 is YYDKDF (reference sequence). This CDR3 is CATSPRGEQYF. The CDR3 region has the DNA TGTGCCACCAGCCCCCGGGGCGAGCAGTACTTC.

This clonotype was seen at least ten times. J is TRBJ1-2 and V is TRBV7-2, with D unclear. The CDR3 contains 13 residues. Germline CDR1 reads SGHTA; CDR2 reads FQGNSA. The V end lost 10 bases, the J end lost 4 bases, and 16 bases lay between the germline ends. For the CDR3, the DNA is TGTGCCACTTCATGGTTGACTGGCTATGGCTACACCTTC. It specifies CATSWLTGYGYTF.

The chain links TRBV7-9 to TRBJ2-5; the D is unclear. V dropped 1 base and J dropped 7 bases, with 4 bases sitting between them. The CDR3 contains 11 residues. Germline lookup yields CDR1 SEHNR and CDR2 FQNEAQ (reference sequence). CDR3 sequence reads: CASSLDRTQYF. In DNA form, the CDR3 reads TGTGCCAGCAGCTTAGATCGGACCCAGTACTTC.

The chain is built from TRBV6-1 and TRBJ2-4; D not certain. Germline values: CDR1 MNHNS, CDR2 SASEGT. The CDR3 totals 14 residues. V lost 10 bases and J 6 bases, leaving 19 bases between the germline ends. The CDR3 region is CATREQSSINIQYF. The DNA of the CDR3 is TGTGCCACCAGAGAACAGAGTTCGATAAACATTCAGTACTTC.

This clonotype was recorded many times. The chain joins TRBV6-1 to TRBJ1-5; tentative D call: TRBD1 (5 bases). This CDR3 is built from 14 residues. V lost 7 bases to trimming and J lost 5 bases, with 15 bases between them. Germline V gene sequence: CDR1 MNHNS, CDR2 SASEGT. The CDR3 nucleotides are TGTGCCAGCAACCTCATGGGGGAGTATCAGCCCCAGCATTTT. This translates into CASNLMGEYQPQHF.

There are many counts of this clonotype. This chain connects TRBV30 to TRBJ1-1; no clear D gene. Per the germline V gene, CDR1 is GTSNPN and CDR2 is SVGIG (reference sequence). Trimming removed 4 bases at V and 5 bases at J, with 14 bases between. The CDR3 runs 13 residues. CDR3: CAWNFRMGTEAFF. The CDR3 coding sequence is TGTGCCTGGAACTTCAGAATGGGGACTGAAGCTTTCTTT.

The chain is built from TRBV20-1 and TRBJ2-7; TRBD2 agrees at 8 bases. The CDR3 consists of 16 residues. The germline CDR1 and CDR2 sequences are DFQATT and SNEGSKA (reference sequence). With 5 bases clipped from V and 0 bases from J, the junction kept 12 bases outside the gene matches. CDR3 region: CSAQTATSASSYEQYF. The CDR3 bases are TGCAGTGCTCAGACGGCGACTAGCGCCAGCTCCTACGAGCAGTACTTC.

This clonotype was picked up many times. The gene calls are TRBV12-5 and TRBJ2-7, with D possibly matching TRBD2 (6 bases). CDR3 size: 14 residues. V lost 0 bases and J lost 5, with 11 bases in between. In germline, CDR1 is LGHNT, CDR2 FRNRAP. CDR3 in amino acids: CASGLVWRDHEQYF. Here the CDR3 DNA reads TGTGCTAGTGGTTTGGTATGGCGGGACCACGAGCAGTACTTC.

This clonotype was observed many times. J is TRBJ1-1 and V is TRBV6-1; D is possibly TRBD1 (6 bases). V was trimmed by 2 bases and J by 5 bases, leaving 12 bases between them. CDR3 size: 14 residues. The germline V gene encodes CDR1 MNHNS and CDR2 SASEGT. In DNA form, the CDR3 reads TGTGCCAGCAGTGAAACCCAGGGGAGTACTGAAGCTTTCTTT. It codes for CASSETQGSTEAFF.

This clonotype was observed at least ten times. V and J are TRBV9 and TRBJ1-1; D not certain. V shed 0 bases and J shed 1 base, with 4 bases lying between them. The CDR3 spans 13 residues. The germline V gene has CDR1 SGDLS and CDR2 YYNGEE. CDR3 DNA: TGTGCCAGCAGCGTAGGACCGAACACTGAAGCTTTCTTT. It encodes CASSVGPNTEAFF.

Many counts were recorded for this clonotype. This chain uses TRBV28 with TRBJ1-5, with 7 bases fitting TRBD1. Germline CDR1 is MDHEN and CDR2 is SYDVKM. CDR3 size: 14 residues. Trimming at V came to 5 bases and at J to 3 bases, leaving 4 bases not matched to a gene. CDR3 nucleotides: TGTGCCAGCAGTCCGACAGGGCACAATCAGCCCCAGCATTTT. Protein: CASSPTGHNQPQHF.

This clonotype was counted at least ten times. The rearrangement links TRBV28 to TRBJ2-4; 9 bases line up with TRBD1. The germline gives CDR1 MDHEN, CDR2 SYDVKM. The CDR3 covers 14 residues. Trimming took 5 bases from V and 7 from J; bases not matched to a gene: 6. The CDR3 is CASSRQGVVNIQYF. The CDR3 coding sequence is TGTGCCAGCAGTCGACAGGGGGTGGTCAACATTCAGTACTTC.

This clonotype appeared many times. The CDR3 reads CATSRDDRGNYGYTF. The CDR3 DNA reads TGTGCCACCAGCAGAGATGATCGTGGAAACTATGGCTACACCTTC. The rearrangement uses TRBV15 and TRBJ1-2, with unresolved D. V lost 0 bases, J lost 2 bases, and 10 bases lay in between. Germline CDR1 LNHNV, CDR2 YYDKDF (reference sequence). This CDR3 has 15 residues.

J is TRBJ1-5 and V is TRBV6-2 or TRBV6-3; D is ambiguous. The V gene lost 10 bases and the J gene lost 6 bases, with 10 bases spanning the gap. The CDR3 totals 11 residues. Germline V gives CDR1 MNHEY, CDR2 SVGEGT. The CDR3 sequence: CATGLSQPQHF. Here the CDR3 DNA reads TGTGCCACCGGACTGAGTCAGCCCCAGCATTTT.

At least ten counts were recorded for this clonotype. J is TRBJ2-7 and V is TRBV6-5; TRBD2 agrees at 12 bases. V shed 6 bases and J 0 bases; nucleotides not matched to a gene: 9. CDR1 and CDR2 (germline): MNHEY, SVGAGI. The CDR3 has 17 amino acids. CDR3 bases: TGTGCCAGCAGAGGACTAGCGGGACCCCTCACCTCCTACGAGCAGTACTTC. Protein product: CASRGLAGPLTSYEQYF.

This clonotype was recorded many times. The rearrangement links TRBV19 to TRBJ1-1; 7 nucleotides match TRBD1. This CDR3 contains 18 residues. The germline CDR1 and CDR2 sequences are LNHDA and SQIVND (reference sequence). Trimming cost V 0 bases and J 4 bases; bases outside gene matches: 14. The CDR3 spells CASSIELRHFSGGTEAFF. The CDR3 DNA is TGTGCCAGTAGTATAGAACTCCGCCATTTCTCAGGGGGCACTGAAGCTTTCTTT.

This clonotype came up many times. The J gene is TRBJ2-7, the V gene TRBV29-1; 9 positions agree with TRBD1. This CDR3 comprises 12 residues. With 4 bases clipped from V and 4 bases from J, the junction kept 2 bases outside the gene matches. Germline V gives CDR1 SQVTM, CDR2 ANQGSEA. In DNA, the CDR3 is TGCAGCGTTGGGACAGGGGTTTACGAGCAGTACTTC. This translates into CSVGTGVYEQYF.

The sample holds many counts of this clonotype. This sequence joins TRBV12-5 and TRBJ2-2; D call uncertain. The V end lost 1 base, the J end lost 3 bases, and 3 bases lay between the germline ends. Looked up from germline, CDR1 is LGHNT and CDR2 is FRNRAP. The CDR3 is made up of 13 amino acids. CDR3 DNA: TGTGCTAGTGGTTTGGATGACACCGGGGAGCTGTTTTTT. It yields the protein CASGLDDTGELFF.

A single count supports this clonotype. It may be a read error: a sequence one base away is much more abundant. The V and J genes are TRBV7-8 and TRBJ2-7; TRBD1 might be the D (6 bases). Trimming left V 5 bases short and J 5 bases short, with 19 bases between. CDR1 SGHVS and CDR2 FQNEAQ come from the germline V gene. The CDR3 loop spans 15 amino acids. CDR3 protein: CASSHPGQGSDEQYF. The CDR3 DNA sequence: TGTGCCAGCAGCCATCCGGGCCAGGGGAGCGACGAGCAGTACTTC. Supplemented by reference TRBV7-8 and TRBJ2-7, the full variable domain reads GAGVSQSPRYKVAKRGQDVALRCDPISGHVSLFWYQQALGQGPEFLTYFQNEAQLDKSGLPSDRFFAERPEGSVSTLKIQRTQQEDSAVYLCASSHPGQGSDEQYFGPGTRLTVT.

In its sample, this clonotype was seen many times. This sequence joins TRBV25-1 and TRBJ2-5; TRBD2 agrees at 7 bases. Germline CDR1 reads MGHDK; CDR2 reads SYGVNS. The length of the CDR3 is 15 residues. Trimming took 1 base from V and 5 from J; bases not matched to a gene: 7. The CDR3 spells CASSEWGGFGETQYF. As DNA, the CDR3 is TGTGCCAGCAGTGAATGGGGGGGATTCGGGGAGACCCAGTACTTC.

As to this clonotype: A much bigger clone sits one base away, suggesting this may be a read error. This chain connects TRBV12-3 or TRBV12-4 to TRBJ2-7; no reliable D call. V was cut by 2 bases and J by 4 bases, with 9 bases left in between. This CDR3 spans 13 amino acids. The CDR3 nucleotides are TGTGCCAGCAGTTTAAGGGTGCTATACGAGCAGTACTTC. Translating it yields CASSLRVLYEQYF.

This clonotype showed up many times. This chain uses TRBV13 with TRBJ1-1; 8 bases map to TRBD1. The CDR3 contains 17 residues. In germline, CDR1 is PRHDT, CDR2 FYEKMQ (reference sequence). Losses at the gene ends were 6 bases for V and 5 bases for J; bases not matched to a gene: 17. The CDR3 bases are TGTGCCAGCAGATCGGTTGCGGCAGGGGGCGCGAGAACTGAAGCTTTCTTT. This encodes CASRSVAAGGARTEAFF.

This clonotype has a count of ten or more. The V call is TRBV5-1, the J call TRBJ2-5; no clear D. The CDR3 contains 14 residues. V dropped 4 bases and J dropped 2 bases, with 12 bases sitting between them. From germline, CDR1 is SGHRS and CDR2 YFSETQ. The CDR3 sequence: CASSLAGLQETQYF. CDR3 nucleotide sequence: TGCGCCAGCAGCCTCGCCGGGCTACAAGAGACCCAGTACTTC.

The sample holds many counts of this clonotype. The genes are TRBV12-3 or TRBV12-4 and TRBJ2-1; D is undetermined. Between the trimmed V and J ends, which lost 2 bases and 7 bases, there was a span of 9 bases. This CDR3 region has 13 residues. This chain's CDR3 is CASSLSVGNEQFF. In DNA, the CDR3 is TGTGCCAGCAGTTTATCCGTGGGGAATGAGCAGTTCTTC.

This clonotype was seen ten or more times. This rearrangement joins TRBV12-3 or TRBV12-4 to TRBJ1-1, with 9 positions matching TRBD1. This CDR3 comprises 15 residues. V trimming: 6 bases; J trimming: 0 bases; junction bases outside the gene matches: 5. The CDR3 region has the DNA TGTGCCAGCAGCCCGGGACAGGGTTTGAACACTGAAGCTTTCTTT. Amino acids: CASSPGQGLNTEAFF.

This clonotype appeared many times. As DNA, the CDR3 is TGTGCCAGCGGATTCTTGGCCTCTACTGAAGCTTTCTTT. Translating gives CASGFLASTEAFF. V and J are TRBV27 and TRBJ1-1; D is uncertain. Germline V CDR1 and CDR2: MNHEY, SMNVEV (reference sequence). This CDR3 has 13 residues. Between the trimmed V and J ends, which lost 8 bases and 5 bases, there was a span of 15 bases.

This clonotype has at least ten counts. This chain uses TRBV12-3 or TRBV12-4 with TRBJ2-5; a weak D match, TRBD1 (5 bases). The CDR3 has 14 amino acids. Trimming removed 3 bases at V and 1 base at J, with 9 bases between. The DNA of the CDR3 is TGTGCCAGCAGTTTCAGACAGCGCCAAGAGACCCAGTACTTC. This translates into CASSFRQRQETQYF.